This is a list of T cell receptor beta chains from one sample in a study of CD8+ T cells in alopecia areata. Generated by immunoSEQ multiplex PCR, the TCRdb table keeps only in-frame clones and is missing some. This sample carries some 8,000 clones, less than 75% of them seen once, and the ten largest clones take approximately 2.7%. Sequencing was performed on CD4+ Tregs sorted from blood. These receptors were obtained from a human donor with alopecia areata. Each CDR3 is given with its conserved first and last residue. A D gene is named only where the DNA matches it firmly.

d_call v_call cdr3_aa
- TRBV29-1 CSVAGGPKSSYNEQFF
TRBD2 TRBV2 CASTGLAYNEQFF
- TRBV10-3 CAISDLPLYTF
TRBD2 TRBV6-6 CASSYSGGGSYEQYF
- TRBV28 CASSRYFGAIGERFEGNTIYF
- TRBV28 CASSFGLRDTQYF
TRBD1 TRBV15 CATSRSWGTGPQETQYF
TRBD1 TRBV18 CASSITRDRPYNEQFF
TRBD1 TRBV4-2 CASSPSSGTGGTGELFF
- TRBV5-6 CASSRGPSYEQYF
- TRBV29-1 CSVGLLAEYSTDTQYF
- TRBV7-9 CASMTWGLNEQFF
- TRBV7-2 CASSLAGQPQHF
- TRBV19 CASSMQAWNTGELFF
TRBD2 TRBV5-6 CASSLDGGAYEQYF
TRBD1 TRBV11-2 CASSLGGTGGNEQYF
- TRBV4-1 CASSPYRDLRTYGYTF
- TRBV5-1 CASSRVPGALSTDTQYF
- TRBV30 CAWSLQTGGYTF
TRBD1 TRBV6-5 CASSYRDSYEQYF
- TRBV7-8 CASSLVGRADTQYF
- TRBV7-2 CASSFLDTQYF
- TRBV6-5 CASSYWQDTEAFF
TRBD1 TRBV27 CASKRRDRVDGYTF
- TRBV10-1 CASSESLFGSTDTQYF
TRBD2 TRBV11-2 CASSLMVAGLFF